A single sample is the source of the 28 T cell receptor beta chains below, sequenced in a study of T cell repertoires in cytomegalovirus infection. TCRdb ran MiXCR on the reads and lists one entry per CDR3 protein. The repertoire has approximately 630,000 distinct CDR3 sequences, more than 20% of them found once; the top ten carry approximately 8%. The material sequenced was CD8+ T cells from PBMCs. Receptors were obtained from a human donor in good health (CMV status not recorded). Some clones in this sample may be carry-over from other donors' samples.

This chain joins TRBV28 and TRBJ2-2; D is ambiguous. Germline lookup yields CDR1 MDHEN and CDR2 SYDVKM. This CDR3 contains 12 residues. Trimming pared 6 bases from V and 5 bases from J, leaving 7 bases between. CDR3 sequence reads: CASSPITGELFF. The CDR3, as DNA: TGTGCCAGCAGCCCAATTACCGGGGAGCTGTTTTTT.

J is TRBJ2-1 and V is TRBV11-2; 7 nucleotides line up with TRBD1. Trimming removed 1 base from V and 5 bases from J; junction bases left unmatched: 14. There are 18 residues in the CDR3. Germline V gene sequence: CDR1 SGHAT, CDR2 FQNNGV. The CDR3 sequence is CASSLAPPTGVAHNEQFF. CDR3 nucleotides: TGTGCCAGCAGCTTAGCCCCCCCCACAGGGGTCGCACACAATGAGCAGTTCTTC.

This rearrangement joins TRBV19 to TRBJ2-7, with 8 bases matching TRBD2. The CDR3 contains 15 residues. Germline CDR1 is LNHDA and CDR2 is SQIVND (reference sequence). The ends lost 3 bases at V and 6 bases at J; junction bases unmatched: 10. The CDR3 DNA reads as TGTGCCAGTAGTATTATCCTAGCGGGTTATGGCGAGCAGTACGTC. Translation gives CASSIILAGYGEQYV.

The chain couples TRBV6-2 or TRBV6-3 to TRBJ2-1; TRBD2 is a possible D gene (6 bases). V was clipped by 6 bases and J by 9 bases, with 12 bases between them. This CDR3 contains 12 residues. The germline CDR1 and CDR2 sequences are MNHEY and SVGEGT. The CDR3 is CASSHGGGEQFF. The CDR3, as DNA: TGTGCCAGCAGCCACGGGGGAGGTGAGCAGTTCTTC.

This clonotype was seen repeatedly, ten times or more. The rearrangement uses TRBV7-8 and TRBJ2-5, with D possibly being TRBD1 (5 bases). The CDR3 length is 14 residues. Germline V lookup: CDR1 SGHVS, CDR2 FQNEAQ. V lost 1 base to trimming and J lost 3 bases, with 9 bases between them. CDR3 nucleotide sequence: TGTGCCAGCAGCTTAGTAGTAGGGGAAGAGACCCAGTACTTC. Protein: CASSLVVGEETQYF.

The sample holds many counts of this clonotype. The rearrangement links TRBV7-9 to TRBJ2-1, with D perhaps assigned TRBD1 or TRBD2 (5 bases each). V lost 5 bases to trimming and J lost 9 bases, with 29 bases between them. The V gene's germline CDR1 is SEHNR and CDR2 FQNEAQ (reference sequence). This CDR3 is 18 amino acids long. This CDR3 reads CASSHTGTPILPGSEQFF. Written as DNA, the CDR3 is TGTGCCAGCAGCCATACCGGGACCCCTATTCTCCCGGGAAGTGAGCAGTTCTTC. The full variable domain, in which reference TRBV7-9 and TRBJ2-1 provide the parts outside the CDR3, is DTGVSQNPRHKITKRGQNVTFRCDPISEHNRLYWYRQTLGQGPEFLTYFQNEAQLEKSRLLSDRFSAERPKGSFSTLEIQRTEQGDSAMYLCASSHTGTPILPGSEQFFGPGTRLTVL.

This chain uses TRBV20-1 with TRBJ1-3, with 9 bases that match TRBD1. The V gene end was trimmed by 0 bases and the J gene end by 2 bases; junction bases not matched to a gene: 2. Germline assignment: CDR1 DFQATT and CDR2 SNEGSKA (reference sequence). The length of the CDR3 is 15 residues. In DNA form, the CDR3 reads TGCAGTGCTAGAGAGAGACAGGGGGCTGGAAACACCATATATTTT. This encodes CSARERQGAGNTIYF.

This clonotype occurred many times. The chain links TRBV7-2 to TRBJ2-3; 10 bases line up with TRBD2. The CDR3 length is 15 residues. J gave up 4 bases and V 5 bases, and 6 bases lay outside the gene matches. Per germline, CDR1 SGHTA and CDR2 FQGNSA. This chain's CDR3 is CASSPAGGLADTQYF. The CDR3 DNA reads TGTGCCAGCAGCCCAGCGGGGGGGCTGGCAGATACGCAGTATTTT.

This clonotype was seen repeatedly, ten times or more. V usage is TRBV7-9 and J usage is TRBJ2-3, with D uncertain. V lost 5 bases to trimming and J lost 6 bases, with 9 bases between them. The V gene's germline CDR1 is SEHNR and CDR2 FQNEAQ (reference sequence). There are 12 residues in the CDR3. The CDR3 loop reads CASSTRQDTQYF. The CDR3 DNA reads TGTGCCAGCAGCACCCGGCAGGATACGCAGTATTTT.

The chain uses TRBV11-2 and TRBJ2-7; 9 positions agree with TRBD1. V dropped 5 bases and J dropped 5; count of bases not matched to a gene: 4. Germline CDR1 and CDR2: SGHAT and FQNNGV. This CDR3 is built from 13 residues. CDR3 DNA: TGTGCCAGCAGCCGGGACAGGGTACACGAGCAGTACTTC. Translation: CASSRDRVHEQYF.

This clonotype was detected ten times or more. V usage is TRBV9 and J usage is TRBJ2-7; perhaps D is TRBD1 or TRBD2 (5 bases each). Trimming left V 2 bases short and J 7 bases short, with 13 bases between. There are 13 residues in the CDR3. The germline V gene has CDR1 SGDLS and CDR2 YYNGEE. This CDR3 reads CASSVGTDGEQYV. CDR3 coding DNA: TGTGCCAGCAGCGTCGGGACCGATGGGGAGCAGTACGTC.

This clonotype was detected a few times. The chain couples TRBV28 to TRBJ2-7; D possibly corresponds to TRBD1 (5 bases). CDR1 is MDHEN and CDR2 is SYDVKM in the germline V gene. Trimming pared 7 bases from V and 4 bases from J, leaving 14 bases between. The CDR3 sequence is 13 residues long. The CDR3 spells CASTLRTRYEQYV. For the CDR3, the DNA is TGTGCCAGCACCCTAAGGACACGGTACGAGCAGTACGTC.

CDR3 in DNA: TGTGCCAGCAGTTACTCTTGGATAAAGGGACAGGGTGTTTACAATGAGCAGTTCTTC. This encodes CASSYSWIKGQGVYNEQFF. The chain is built from TRBV6-2 or TRBV6-3 and TRBJ2-1, with TRBD1 matching over 9 bases. The V and J ends lost 0 bases and 4 bases, in that order; junction bases with no gene match: 13. The CDR3 sequence is 19 residues long. CDR1 and CDR2 from the germline V gene are MNHEY and SVGEGT.

The V and J genes are TRBV29-1 and TRBJ2-2; either TRBD1 or TRBD2 may supply D (5 bases each). The CDR3 sequence is 16 residues long. Germline V gene data show CDR1 as SQVTM and CDR2 as ANQGSEA. The V gene lost 7 bases and the J gene lost 0 bases, with 18 bases spanning the gap. CDR3 in DNA: TGCAGCGCCGGAGGATCACAGGCCTCGAACACCGGGGAGCTGTTTTTT. Translation gives CSAGGSQASNTGELFF.

This chain links TRBV6-6 with TRBJ2-2; 9 positions agree with TRBD1. CDR1 and CDR2 from the germline V gene are MNHNY and SVGAGI (reference sequence). The V and J ends lost 8 bases and 3 bases, in that order; junction bases with no gene match: 4. The CDR3 sequence is 14 residues long. The CDR3 nucleotides read TGTGCCAGCGGACAGGGGATAGACACCGGGGAGCTGTTTTTT. Its protein is CASGQGIDTGELFF.

The chain couples TRBV7-9 to TRBJ2-2, with D perhaps matching TRBD1 or TRBD2 (7 bases each). The V gene lost 6 bases and the J gene lost 3 bases, with 17 bases spanning the gap. Per the germline V gene, CDR1 is SEHNR and CDR2 is FQNEAQ (reference sequence). There are 16 residues in the CDR3. The CDR3 nucleotides read TGTGCCAGCAGACCCGGGGAGGGGGCTCACACCGGGGAGCTGTTTTTT. It yields the protein CASRPGEGAHTGELFF.

This clonotype was picked up a small number of times. The genes are TRBV20-1 and TRBJ1-2; 9 bases map to TRBD1. The CDR3 totals 13 residues. Germline V gene lookup returns CDR1 DFQATT and CDR2 SNEGSKA (reference sequence). J lost 13 bases, V lost 2 bases, and 11 bases had no gene match. The CDR3 region has the DNA TGCAGTGCTAGAATGCGGGGACAGGGTATCGTCACCTTC. As protein: CSARMRGQGIVTF.

The chain links TRBV6-6 to TRBJ2-1, with D possibly being TRBD2 (9 bases). The CDR3 has 21 amino acids. V was trimmed by 2 bases and J by 4 bases, leaving 30 bases between them. The germline V gene encodes CDR1 MNHNY and CDR2 SVGAGI (reference sequence). The DNA of the CDR3 is TGTGCCAGCAGTTACAGCAGGGGGCCGCCCCGGGAGCGGGGGGATTACAATGAGCAGTTCTTC. Translated, it gives CASSYSRGPPRERGDYNEQFF.

Worth noting for this clonotype: One junction end disagrees with the germline gene, perhaps due to a read error. The chain links TRBV2 to TRBJ2-7, with D maybe TRBD1 (5 bases). CDR3 length: 13 amino acids. From germline, CDR1 is SNHLY and CDR2 FYNNEI. The CDR3 DNA sequence: TGTACCAGCCTGGGGTCCCAGGGCTACGAGCAGTACTTC. This translates into CTSLGSQGYEQYF.

The chain combines TRBV28 with TRBJ2-1, with D unclear. The CDR3 is made up of 18 amino acids. V dropped 2 bases and J dropped 6 bases, with 23 bases sitting between them. CDR1 and CDR2 from the germline V gene are MDHEN and SYDVKM. The CDR3 sequence is CASSLGPMGTLVPNEQFF. CDR3 DNA sequence: TGTGCCAGCAGTTTAGGCCCGATGGGCACTCTGGTCCCCAATGAGCAGTTCTTC.

The chain uses TRBV14 and TRBJ1-3; no definite D call. Germline values: CDR1 SGHDN, CDR2 FVKESK. Trimming pared 3 bases from V and 10 bases from J, leaving 10 bases between. This CDR3 has 12 amino acids. This chain's CDR3 is CASSHGFGTIYF. The CDR3 coding sequence is TGTGCCAGCAGCCACGGATTCGGGACCATATATTTT.

The chain recombines TRBV7-9 with TRBJ2-5; 10 nucleotides line up with TRBD2. After removal of 4 bases from V and 3 bases from J, the junction contained 14 bases not matched to a gene. Germline CDR1 and CDR2: SEHNR and FQNEAQ (reference sequence). This CDR3 contains 18 residues. The CDR3 sequence is CASSSGTSEGAREETQYF. In DNA form, the CDR3 reads TGTGCCAGCAGCTCCGGGACTAGCGAGGGGGCCCGGGAAGAGACCCAGTACTTC.

This clonotype was counted a few times. V is TRBV5-5 and J is TRBJ2-1; 13 bases are shared with TRBD2. V was pared by 1 base and J by 8 bases, with 3 bases of the junction left unmatched. The CDR3 has 15 amino acids. Germline CDR1 is SGHKS and CDR2 is YYEKEE (reference sequence). The CDR3, as DNA: TGTGCCAGCAGCTTGTCGACTAGCGGGGGGTATGAGCAGTTCTTC. Amino acid sequence: CASSLSTSGGYEQFF.

This clonotype has more than one count but fewer than ten. The chain links TRBV28 to TRBJ2-1, with D unresolved. CDR3 length: 14 residues. Germline values: CDR1 MDHEN, CDR2 SYDVKM. Deletions cut 5 bases from V and 3 bases from J, with 11 bases between. The DNA for the CDR3 is TGTGCCAGCAGTCCCCGGATAAGCTACAATGAGCAGTTCTTC. It codes for CASSPRISYNEQFF.

This clonotype was detected only a few times. The rearrangement links TRBV7-9 to TRBJ2-3, with D perhaps assigned TRBD1 or TRBD2 (6 bases each). The CDR3 has 17 residues. Trimming cost V 7 bases and J 6 bases, with 26 bases left between them. Per germline, CDR1 SEHNR and CDR2 FQNEAQ (reference sequence). CDR3 bases: TGTGCCAGCACCTCTCACCCCCTGGGGGGCCAAGGGGATACGCAGTATTTT. Protein product: CASTSHPLGGQGDTQYF.

This clonotype was seen repeatedly, ten times or more. The CDR3 bases are TGTGCCAGCAGCTGCCCCCTCGGGCAGCAGTGCACTGAAGCTTTCTTT. It specifies CASSCPLGQQCTEAFF. The chain employs TRBV7-8 and TRBJ1-1; the D is unclear. V lost 4 bases to trimming and J lost 4 bases, with 19 bases between them. Germline V gives CDR1 SGHVS, CDR2 FQNEAQ. The CDR3 extends over 16 amino acids. The complete variable domain, with remaining parts taken from reference TRBV7-8 and TRBJ1-1, reads GAGVSQSPRYKVAKRGQDVALRCDPISGHVSLFWYQQALGQGPEFLTYFQNEAQLDKSGLPSDRFFAERPEGSVSTLKIQRTQQEDSAVYLCASSCPLGQQCTEAFFGQGTRLTVV.

This clonotype occurred many times. The rearrangement uses TRBV7-9 and TRBJ2-7, with TRBD2 matching 8 bases. V shed 5 bases, J shed 3 bases, and the junction held 6 bases outside the gene matches. Germline assignment: CDR1 SEHNR and CDR2 FQNEAQ (reference sequence). The length of the CDR3 is 14 residues. CDR3 nucleotides: TGTGCCAGCAGCCGCCCTGGGACTAGCTACGAGCAGTACTTC. It is translated as CASSRPGTSYEQYF.

The chain combines TRBV5-6 with TRBJ2-7; D unresolved. CDR1 is SGHDT, CDR2 YYEEEE, per germline. The V gene lost 4 bases and the J gene lost 7 bases, with 12 bases spanning the gap. The CDR3 runs 12 residues. For the CDR3, the DNA is TGTGCCAGCAGCCAACAAGTGAGGGAGCAGTACTTC. Residues: CASSQQVREQYF.